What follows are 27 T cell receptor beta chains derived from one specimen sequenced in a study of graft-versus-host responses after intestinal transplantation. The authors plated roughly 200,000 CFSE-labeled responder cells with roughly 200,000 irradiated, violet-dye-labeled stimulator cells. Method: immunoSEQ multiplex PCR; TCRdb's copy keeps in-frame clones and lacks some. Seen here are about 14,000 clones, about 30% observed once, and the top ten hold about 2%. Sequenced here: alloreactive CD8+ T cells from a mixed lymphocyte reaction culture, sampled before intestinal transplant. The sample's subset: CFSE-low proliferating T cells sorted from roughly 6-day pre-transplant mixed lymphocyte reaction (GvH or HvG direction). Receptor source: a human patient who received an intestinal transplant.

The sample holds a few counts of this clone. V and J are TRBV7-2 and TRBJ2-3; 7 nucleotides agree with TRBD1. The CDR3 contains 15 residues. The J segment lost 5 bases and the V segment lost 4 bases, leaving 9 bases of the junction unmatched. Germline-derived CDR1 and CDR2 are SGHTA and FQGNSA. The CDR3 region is CASSSSMGQRDTQYF. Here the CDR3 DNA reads TGTGCCAGCAGCTCTAGCATGGGACAGAGAGATACGCAGTATTTT.

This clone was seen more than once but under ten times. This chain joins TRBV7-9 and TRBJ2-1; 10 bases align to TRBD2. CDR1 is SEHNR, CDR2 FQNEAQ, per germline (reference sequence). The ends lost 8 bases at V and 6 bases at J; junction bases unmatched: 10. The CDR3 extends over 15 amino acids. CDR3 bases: TGTGCCAGCGGAAACCTAGCGGGGGCCCTCAATGAGCAGTTCTTC. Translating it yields CASGNLAGALNEQFF. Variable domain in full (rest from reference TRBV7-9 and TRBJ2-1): DTGVSQNPRHKITKRGQNVTFRCDPISEHNRLYWYRQTLGQGPEFLTYFQNEAQLEKSRLLSDRFSAERPKGSFSTLEIQRTEQGDSAMYLCASGNLAGALNEQFFGPGTRLTVL.

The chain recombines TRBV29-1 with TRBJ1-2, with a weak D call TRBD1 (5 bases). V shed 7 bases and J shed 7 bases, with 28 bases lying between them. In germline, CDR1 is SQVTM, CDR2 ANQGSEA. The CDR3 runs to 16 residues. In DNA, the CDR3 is TGCAGCGGCGGCCCTGGTATTGGGAAGGGGATTGGTGGCTACACCTTC. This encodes CSGGPGIGKGIGGYTF.

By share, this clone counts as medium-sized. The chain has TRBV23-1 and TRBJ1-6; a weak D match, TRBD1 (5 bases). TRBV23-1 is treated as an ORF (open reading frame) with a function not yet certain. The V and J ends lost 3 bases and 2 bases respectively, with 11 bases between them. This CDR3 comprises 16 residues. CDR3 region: CASSHPTGPYNSPLHF. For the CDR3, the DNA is TGCGCCAGCAGTCACCCAACAGGTCCCTATAATTCACCCCTCCACTTT.

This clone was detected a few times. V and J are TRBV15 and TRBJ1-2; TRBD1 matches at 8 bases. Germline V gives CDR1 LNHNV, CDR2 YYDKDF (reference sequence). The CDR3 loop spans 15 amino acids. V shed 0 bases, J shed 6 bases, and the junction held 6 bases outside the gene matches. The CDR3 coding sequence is TGTGCCACCAGCAGAGACCCCGGACAGGGAGATGGCTACACCTTC. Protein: CATSRDPGQGDGYTF.

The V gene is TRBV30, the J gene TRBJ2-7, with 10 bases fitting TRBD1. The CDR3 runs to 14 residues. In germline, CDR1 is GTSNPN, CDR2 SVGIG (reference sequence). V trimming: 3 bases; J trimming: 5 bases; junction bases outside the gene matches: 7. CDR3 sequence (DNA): TGTGCCTGGAGCCTAGGACAGGGGGGCCACGAGCAGTACTTC. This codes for CAWSLGQGGHEQYF.

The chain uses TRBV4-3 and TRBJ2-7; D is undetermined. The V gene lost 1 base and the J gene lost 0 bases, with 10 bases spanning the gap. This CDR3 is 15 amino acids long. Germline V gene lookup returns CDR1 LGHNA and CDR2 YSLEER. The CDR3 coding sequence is TGCGCCAGCAGCCAAGGCCAGGCAAGCTCCTACGAGCAGTACTTC. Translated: CASSQGQASSYEQYF.

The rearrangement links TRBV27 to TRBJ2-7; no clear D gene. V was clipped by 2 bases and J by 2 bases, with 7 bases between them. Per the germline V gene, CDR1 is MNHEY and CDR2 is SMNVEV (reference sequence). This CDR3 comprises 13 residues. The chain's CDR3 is CASSLGRTYEQYF. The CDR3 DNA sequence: TGTGCCAGCAGTTTAGGCAGAACCTACGAGCAGTACTTC.

The DNA of the CDR3 is TGTGCCAGCAGACCAAGAGGGACAGGGGATGGCTACACCTTC. It yields the protein CASRPRGTGDGYTF. The rearrangement uses TRBV6-5 and TRBJ1-2; 10 nucleotides agree with TRBD1. The CDR3 extends over 14 amino acids. Germline V lookup: CDR1 MNHEY, CDR2 SVGAGI. After removal of 6 bases from V and 6 bases from J, the junction contained 7 bases not matched to a gene.

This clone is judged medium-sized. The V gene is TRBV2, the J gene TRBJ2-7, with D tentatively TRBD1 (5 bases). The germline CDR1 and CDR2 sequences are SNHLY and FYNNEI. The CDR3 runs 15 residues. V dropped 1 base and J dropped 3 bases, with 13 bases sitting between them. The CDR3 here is CASSEGNVRVYEQYF. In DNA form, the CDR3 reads TGTGCCAGCAGTGAAGGCAATGTCAGGGTCTACGAGCAGTACTTC.

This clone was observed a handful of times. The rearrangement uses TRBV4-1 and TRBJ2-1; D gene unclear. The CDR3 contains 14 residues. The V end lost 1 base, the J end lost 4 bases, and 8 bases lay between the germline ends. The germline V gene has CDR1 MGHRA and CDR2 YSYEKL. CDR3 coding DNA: TGCGCCAGCAGCCAAGGGCGGTCTTACAATGAGCAGTTCTTC. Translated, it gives CASSQGRSYNEQFF.

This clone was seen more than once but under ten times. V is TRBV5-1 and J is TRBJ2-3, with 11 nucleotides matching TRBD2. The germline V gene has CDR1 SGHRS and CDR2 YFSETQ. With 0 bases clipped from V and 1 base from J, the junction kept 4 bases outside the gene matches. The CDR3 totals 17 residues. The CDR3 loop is CASSLDSGGAGTDTQYF. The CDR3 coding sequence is TGCGCCAGCAGCTTGGATAGCGGGGGGGCCGGCACAGATACGCAGTATTTT.

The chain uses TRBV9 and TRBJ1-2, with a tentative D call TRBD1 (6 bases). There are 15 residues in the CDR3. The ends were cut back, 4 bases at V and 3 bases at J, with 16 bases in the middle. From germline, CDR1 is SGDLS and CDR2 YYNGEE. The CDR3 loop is CASSPPGGLYYGYTF. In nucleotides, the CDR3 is TGTGCCAGCAGCCCCCCGGGGGGCCTTTACTATGGCTACACCTTC. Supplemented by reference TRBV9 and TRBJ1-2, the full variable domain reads DSGVTQTPKHLITATGQRVTLRCSPRSGDLSVYWYQQSLDQGLQFLIQYYNGEERAKGNILERFSAQQFPDLHSELNLSSLELGDSALYFCASSPPGGLYYGYTFGSGTRLTVV.

CDR3 in DNA: TGTGCCAGCAGCCCCCCCGGGGCAGGGGCTTTCGAGCAGTACTTC. It yields the protein CASSPPGAGAFEQYF. The V and J genes are TRBV11-3 and TRBJ2-7; the D gene is possibly TRBD1 (6 bases). Germline V gene data show CDR1 as SGHNT and CDR2 as YENEEA. This CDR3 has 15 residues. V was pared by 5 bases and J by 6 bases, with 20 bases between.

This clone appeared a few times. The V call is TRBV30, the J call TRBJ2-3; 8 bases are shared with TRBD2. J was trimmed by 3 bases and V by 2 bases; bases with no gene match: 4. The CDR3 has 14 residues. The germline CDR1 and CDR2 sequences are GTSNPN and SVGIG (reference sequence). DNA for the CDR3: TGTGCCTGGAGTTACGGGGGGGGTACAGATACGCAGTATTTT. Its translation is CAWSYGGGTDTQYF.

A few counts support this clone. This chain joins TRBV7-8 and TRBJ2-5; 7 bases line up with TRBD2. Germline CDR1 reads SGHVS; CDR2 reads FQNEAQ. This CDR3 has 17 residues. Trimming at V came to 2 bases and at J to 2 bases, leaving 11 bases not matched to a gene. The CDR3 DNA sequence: TGTGCCAGCAGCTTACCTGTAAAAGCGGGGCTACAAGAGACCCAGTACTTC. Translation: CASSLPVKAGLQETQYF.

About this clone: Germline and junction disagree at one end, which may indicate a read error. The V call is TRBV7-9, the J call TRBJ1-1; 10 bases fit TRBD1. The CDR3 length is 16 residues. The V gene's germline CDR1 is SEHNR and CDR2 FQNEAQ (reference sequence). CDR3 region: CASSQDRGLGGTEAFF. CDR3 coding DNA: TGCGCCAGCAGCCAAGACAGGGGGCTGGGAGGCACTGAAGCTTTCTTT.

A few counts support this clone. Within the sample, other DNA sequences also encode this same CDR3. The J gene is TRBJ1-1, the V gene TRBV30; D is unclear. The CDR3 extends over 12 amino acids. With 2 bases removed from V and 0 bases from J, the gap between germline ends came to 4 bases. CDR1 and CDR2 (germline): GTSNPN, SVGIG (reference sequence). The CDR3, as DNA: TGTGCCTGGAGTCCCTTGAACACTGAAGCTTTCTTT. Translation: CAWSPLNTEAFF.

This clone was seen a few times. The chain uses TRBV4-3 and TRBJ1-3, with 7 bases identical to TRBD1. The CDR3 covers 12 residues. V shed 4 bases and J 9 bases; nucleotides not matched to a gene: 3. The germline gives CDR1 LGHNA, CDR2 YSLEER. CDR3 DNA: TGCGCCAGCAGCCCAGACAGGGTCACCATATATTTT. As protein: CASSPDRVTIYF.

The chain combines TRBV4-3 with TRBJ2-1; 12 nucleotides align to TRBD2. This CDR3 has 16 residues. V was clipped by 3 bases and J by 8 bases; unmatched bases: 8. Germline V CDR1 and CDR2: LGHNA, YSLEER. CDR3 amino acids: CASSQGSSGGADEQFF. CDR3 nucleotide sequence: TGCGCCAGCAGCCAGGGGTCTAGCGGGGGGGCCGATGAGCAGTTCTTC.

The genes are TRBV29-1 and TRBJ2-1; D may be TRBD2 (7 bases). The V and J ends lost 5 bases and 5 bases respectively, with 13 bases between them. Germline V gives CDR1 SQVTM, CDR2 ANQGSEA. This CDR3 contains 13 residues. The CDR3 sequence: CSVWGGVNNEQFF. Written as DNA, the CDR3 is TGCAGCGTTTGGGGGGGCGTTAACAATGAGCAGTTCTTC.

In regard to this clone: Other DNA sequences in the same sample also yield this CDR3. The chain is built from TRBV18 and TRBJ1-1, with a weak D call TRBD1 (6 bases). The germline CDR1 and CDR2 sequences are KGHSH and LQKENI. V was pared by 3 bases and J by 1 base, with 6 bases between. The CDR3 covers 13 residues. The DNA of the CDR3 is TGTGCCAGCTCACCCAGGGGGAACACTGAAGCTTTCTTT. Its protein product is CASSPRGNTEAFF.

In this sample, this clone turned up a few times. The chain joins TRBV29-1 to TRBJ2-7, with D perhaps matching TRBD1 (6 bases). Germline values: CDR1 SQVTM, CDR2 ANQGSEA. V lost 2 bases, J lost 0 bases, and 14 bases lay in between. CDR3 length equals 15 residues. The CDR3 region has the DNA TGCAGCGTTGAATTCCGAGGACAGAGCTCCTACGAGCAGTACTTC. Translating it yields CSVEFRGQSSYEQYF.

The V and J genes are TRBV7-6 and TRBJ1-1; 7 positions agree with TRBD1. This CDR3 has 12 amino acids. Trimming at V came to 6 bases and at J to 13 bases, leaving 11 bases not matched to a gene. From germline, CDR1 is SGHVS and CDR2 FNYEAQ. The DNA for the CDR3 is TGTGCCAGCAGAGACAGGGTCCAGTGGGGTTTCTTT. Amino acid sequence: CASRDRVQWGFF.

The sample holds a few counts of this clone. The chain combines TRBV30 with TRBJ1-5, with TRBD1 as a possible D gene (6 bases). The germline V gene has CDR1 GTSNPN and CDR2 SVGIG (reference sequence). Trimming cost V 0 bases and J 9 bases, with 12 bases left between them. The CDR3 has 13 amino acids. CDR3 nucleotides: TGTGCCTGGAGTGTGGGGGACATATCGCCCCAGCATTTT. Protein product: CAWSVGDISPQHF.

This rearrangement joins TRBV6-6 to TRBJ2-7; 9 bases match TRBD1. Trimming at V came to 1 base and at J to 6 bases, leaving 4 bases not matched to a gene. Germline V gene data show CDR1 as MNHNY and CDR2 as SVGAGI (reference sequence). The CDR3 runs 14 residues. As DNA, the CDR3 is TGTGCCAGCAGTTACTACGGGACAGGGTCCGAGCAGTACTTC. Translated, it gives CASSYYGTGSEQYF.

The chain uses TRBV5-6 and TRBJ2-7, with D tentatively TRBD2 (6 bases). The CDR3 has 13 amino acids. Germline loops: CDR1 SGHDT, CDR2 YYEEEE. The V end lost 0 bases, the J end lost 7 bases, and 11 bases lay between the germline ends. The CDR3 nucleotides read TGTGCCAGCAGCTTGGGGGGACTCCGGGAGCAGTACTTC. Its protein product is CASSLGGLREQYF.